This TCR beta chain is drawn from a study of T cells after yellow fever vaccination (dated by TCRdb to about 2019). About the study as a whole: Libraries from fractions with low cell numbers were prepared with the SMART-Seq v4 Ultra Low Input RNA kit. To track T-cell clones before and after primary and booster YFV17D yellow fever vaccination, bulk TCR alpha and beta repertoires were sequenced longitudinally. Two healthy male donors, one aged 18 to 30 and one aged 30 to 40 years, were included in the cohort. Blood was collected at multiple timepoints before and after primary and secondary immunization, and bulk PBMC replicates and cell subsets were isolated.

The germline V gene encodes CDR1 KGHSH and CDR2 LQKENI. There are 16 amino acids in the CDR3, from cysteine to phenylalanine inclusive. Only the CDR3 DNA stays, 48 bases, in frame from base 1. Trimming costs V 2 bases and J 4 bases, and their ends lie 17 bases apart. This specimen's treatment or condition label, interpreted: live attenuated yellow fever vaccine strain. PBMCs were isolated from peripheral blood using a standard Ficoll-Paque protocol. Dynabeads CD4 and CD8 positive selection kits were used to isolate CD4 and CD8 T-cell fractions. RNA was extracted with TriZol from bulk PBMCs, CD4 and CD8 fractions, and dextramer-positive and dextramer-negative fractions. TCRdb lists the instrument as Illumina NovaSeq 6000. Synthesis of TCR cDNA relied on 5'RACE template switching, a step that introduced a universal primer site along with unique molecular identifiers. Priming of cDNA synthesis was performed from both the TCR alpha and TCR beta constant segments. Library amplification used two PCR steps, and the second PCR step added sample barcodes and sequencing adapters. Libraries were sequenced on Illumina HiSeq 2500 (2x100 bp) or NovaSeq (2x150 bp). Per the source publication's procedure: Demultiplexing of reads and collapsing into UMI consensus sequences were performed with MIGEC, and V(D)J alignment was carried out with MiXCR. Vaccine-responding clonotypes were defined with edgeR using replicate PBMC samples, requiring FDR below 0.01 and a log2 fold change above 5 up to day 15. Each bulk clonotype received a CD4 or CD8 identity based on whether the sequenced CD4 or CD8 repertoire contained that clonotype at higher abundance. TCRdb reworked the public reads: Q25 trimming with fastp, MiXCR clone assembly, productive beta chains retained. Rows with a matching CDR3 protein are joined into one entry that keeps the most common DNA and genes. It is TCRdb's table, rather than the study itself, that gives the V and J calls and clone size. The sample includes about 260,000 distinct CDR3 sequences, with about 5.2% observed a single time. In total, the top ten clones hold less than 3.5% of the sample.

This clonotype was counted between two and nine times. It lacks a known antigen. No per-base quality is available; no much larger clone lies one base away. Broad study findings and their caveats: After the booster, most of the clones that had expanded following primary vaccination were detected again (almost 98% of CD4 and roughly 88% of CD8), which suggests that memory was broadly maintained. A small share of clonotypes was detected in both CD4 and CD8 compartments, with the overlap likely arising from convergent recombination. FACS-sorted repertoires could contain abundant contaminating clonotypes from the bulk population, so computational filtering was required. The study included only a couple of donors, which limits how far the findings can be generalized. Compared with the primary T-cell response, the secondary T-cell response was faster but weaker, reaching its peak on day 5 rather than on day 15.

Sequenced material: CD4+ T cells sorted from PBMCs, taken on the day of the yellow fever booster vaccination. This sequence was found in a man aged 18 to 29 who received the YFV17D yellow fever vaccine. The chain links TRBV18 with TRBJ1-1; the D gene is possibly TRBD1, with 5 bases matching. The DNA sequence follows: TGTGCCAGCTCACCAATGGGCAGGGCGGAGGGCACTGAAGCTTTCTTT. Translated, it reads CASSPMGRAEGTEAFF. The full variable domain, with segments outside the CDR3 supplied by the reference TRBV18 and TRBJ1-1 proteins, appears as NAGVMQNPRHLVRRRGQEARLRCSPMKGHSHVYWYRQLPEEGLKFMVYLQKENIIDESGMPKERFSAEFPKEGPSILRIQQVVRGDSAAYFCASSPMGRAEGTEAFFGQGTRLTVV.